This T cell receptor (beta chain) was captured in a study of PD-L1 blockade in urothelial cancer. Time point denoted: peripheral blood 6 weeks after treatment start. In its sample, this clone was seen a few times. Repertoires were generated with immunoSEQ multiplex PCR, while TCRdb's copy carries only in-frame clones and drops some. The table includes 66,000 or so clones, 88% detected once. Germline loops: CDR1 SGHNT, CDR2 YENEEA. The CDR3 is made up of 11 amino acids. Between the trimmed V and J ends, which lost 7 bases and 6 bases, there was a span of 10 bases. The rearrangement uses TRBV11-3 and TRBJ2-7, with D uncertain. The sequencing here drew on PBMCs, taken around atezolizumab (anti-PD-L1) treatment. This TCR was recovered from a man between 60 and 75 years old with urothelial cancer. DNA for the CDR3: TGTGCCAGCACCCAGGTCACCGAGCAGTACTTC. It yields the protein CASTQVTEQYF.